This TCR beta chain was identified in a study of glioma-infiltrating T cells. Overall study findings and caveats: Non-neoplastic patients had below-expected tissue-blood divergence, while all gliomas exceeded expectation.

Trimming took 0 bases from V and 2 from J; bases not matched to a gene: 8. CDR1 and CDR2 (germline): DFQATT, SNEGSKA (reference sequence). The CDR3 sequence is 16 residues long. This clonotype is termed large. Its specificity is unknown. Using RNA template, CDR3s of TCR alpha and beta were amplified with iRepertoire arm-PCR. For one-step reverse transcription and amplification, about 90-400 ng of tissue mRNA or PBMC total RNA was used. One entry per CDR3 protein, called by TCRdb with MiXCR from the multiplex PCR reads. The table lists about 2,800 distinct CDR3 sequences, approximately 33% of them singletons.

The chain employs TRBV20-1 and TRBJ2-3; 7 bases agree with TRBD2. Sequencing used glioma tissue, nonneoplastic brain tissue, or PBMCs (not recorded which). This sequence originates from a human donor with low-grade glioma or glioblastoma, undergoing nonglioma brain surgery, or in good health (not recorded which). CDR3 DNA sequence: TGCAGTGCTAGAGATTACAGCGGGGTTAACACAGATACGCAGTATTTT. Protein: CSARDYSGVNTDTQYF.